This is a list of T cell receptor beta chains from one sample in a study of identical twins. TCRdb processed the 5' RACE reads anew with MiXCR; each CDR3 protein has one entry. The table has fewer than 900,000 distinct CDR3 sequences, over 15% seen once. The sample was also reused in another study, on T cells expressing NK-cell markers.

The specimen was PBMCs. These receptors all stem from a woman aged 18-29 years in good health. Both conserved end residues are part of each CDR3. Fields, in order: clone size, D gene, V gene, J gene, CDR3 protein, CDR3 DNA. D genes are given only for firm matches. Clone size is given for some rows only: seen once, a few or many times, or a class if the clone is expanded.

NA	TRBD1	TRBV6-2/TRBV6-3	TRBJ1-5	CASRGQHSNQPQHF	TGTGCCAGCAGGGGACAGCATAGCAATCAGCCCCAGCATTTT
NA	TRBD1	TRBV5-1	TRBJ1-1	CASSARPGQTELNTEAFF	TGCGCCAGCAGCGCCCGACCGGGACAGACAGAACTAAACACTGAAGCTTTCTTT
NA	NA	TRBV7-9	TRBJ1-1	CASAPGRMNTEAFF	TGTGCCAGCGCCCCGGGGCGGATGAACACTGAAGCTTTCTTT
NA	TRBD2	TRBV20-1	TRBJ2-1	CSARMASGSSYNEQFF	TGCAGTGCTAGAATGGCTAGCGGGAGTTCTTACAATGAGCAGTTCTTC
NA	NA	TRBV4-1	TRBJ1-6	CASSQGTDNSPLHF	TGCGCCAGCAGCCAAGGGACAGACAATTCACCCCTCCACTTT
few	TRBD1	TRBV11-2	TRBJ2-7	CASSLHPLAPGTVTGSYEQYF	TGTGCCAGCAGCTTACATCCCCTCGCCCCCGGGACAGTCACGGGCTCCTACGAGCAGTACTTC
NA	NA	TRBV27	TRBJ2-1	CASSLLTSSFPTYNEQFF	TGTGCCAGCAGTTTATTAACTAGCTCGTTTCCCACCTACAATGAGCAGTTCTTC
NA	NA	TRBV7-2	TRBJ2-7	CASSLEAGPPYEQYF	TGTGCCAGCAGCTTAGAGGCGGGACCTCCCTACGAGCAGTACTTC
NA	TRBD2	TRBV29-1	TRBJ2-1	CSVDGGRGGYNEQFF	TGCAGCGTTGATGGGGGTCGGGGGGGTTACAATGAGCAGTTCTTC
NA	NA	TRBV7-8	TRBJ2-1	CASTMMGYNEQFF	TGTGCCAGCACCATGATGGGGTACAATGAGCAGTTCTTC
NA	TRBD2	TRBV20-1	TRBJ2-5	CSARDPSGSMKTQYF	TGCAGTGCTAGAGATCCTAGCGGGAGTATGAAGACCCAGTACTTC
few	NA	TRBV7-2	TRBJ2-7	CASSLAFGLNYEQYF	TGTGCCAGCAGCTTAGCTTTTGGCCTAAACTACGAGCAGTACTTC
NA	NA	TRBV7-2	TRBJ1-4	CATTDSQNEKLFF	TGTGCCACCACCGACAGCCAGAATGAAAAACTGTTTTTT
few	TRBD1	TRBV7-2	TRBJ2-1	CASSLAGTGYEQFF	TGTGCCAGCAGCTTAGCCGGGACAGGGTATGAGCAGTTCTTC
once	NA	TRBV7-6	TRBJ2-3	CASSRGAGDTQYF	TGTGCCAGCAGCCGTGGGGCAGGGGATACGCAGTATTTT
NA	TRBD1	TRBV7-9	TRBJ1-4	CASSPNPGQGSEKLFF	TGTGCCAGCAGCCCGAACCCGGGACAGGGTAGTGAAAAACTGTTTTTT
NA	TRBD1	TRBV7-9	TRBJ2-3	CASRDPGQGHTDTQYF	TGTGCCAGCAGAGATCCGGGACAGGGGCACACAGATACGCAGTATTTT
once	TRBD1	TRBV9	TRBJ1-1	CASSTQGAWNTEAFF	TGTGCCAGCAGCACACAGGGGGCATGGAACACTGAAGCTTTCTTT
NA	TRBD1	TRBV12-3/TRBV12-4	TRBJ1-2	CASSLSDRPTGTF	TGTGCCAGCAGTTTATCGGACAGGCCAACTGGAACCTTC
NA	NA	TRBV20-1	TRBJ2-5	CSAKNGKETQYF	TGCAGTGCTAAGAACGGAAAAGAGACCCAGTACTTC
few	NA	TRBV25-1	TRBJ1-1	CASRRELNTEAFF	TGTGCCAGCAGAAGAGAGCTGAACACTGAAGCTTTCTTT
NA	NA	TRBV7-9	TRBJ1-2	CASSLGAAGAYGYTF	TGTGCCAGCAGCTTGGGTGCGGCAGGGGCCTATGGCTACACCTTC
few	NA	TRBV6-2/TRBV6-3	TRBJ1-5	CASSPPGAGSNQPQHF	TGTGCCAGCAGCCCCCCGGGGGCCGGTAGCAATCAGCCCCAGCATTTT